The sequence of this T cell receptor beta chain was determined in a study of blood T cell dynamics during melanoma immunotherapy. At the level of the study: Metastatic melanoma patients received first-line pembrolizumab or nivolumab plus ipilimumab.

The sample holds one count of this clone. No antigen is known for it. Study-wide results and limits: It remained unknown if the driving T cell clones were melanoma-specific.

This CDR3 is built from 14 residues. Germline lookup yields CDR1 LNHDA and CDR2 SQIVND (reference sequence). Losses at the gene ends were 6 bases for V and 7 bases for J; bases not matched to a gene: 8. Time point reported: pre-treatment baseline. Every bulk PBMC sample received the same 350 ng of DNA. Libraries were prepared by immunoSEQ multiplex PCR; TCRdb keeps only in-frame clonotypes and omits some of them. The sample holds some 16,000 clones; approximately 81% are singletons and the top ten take roughly 4.8%. The sequencing here drew on blood, taken from a patient treated with checkpoint blockade. The receptor was derived from a human donor with melanoma. The rearrangement links TRBV19 to TRBJ1-4, with 7 bases matching TRBD1. The CDR3 here is CASSPQGTGEKLFF. The CDR3 nucleotides are TGTGCCAGTAGCCCACAGGGGACCGGTGAAAAACTGTTTTTT.